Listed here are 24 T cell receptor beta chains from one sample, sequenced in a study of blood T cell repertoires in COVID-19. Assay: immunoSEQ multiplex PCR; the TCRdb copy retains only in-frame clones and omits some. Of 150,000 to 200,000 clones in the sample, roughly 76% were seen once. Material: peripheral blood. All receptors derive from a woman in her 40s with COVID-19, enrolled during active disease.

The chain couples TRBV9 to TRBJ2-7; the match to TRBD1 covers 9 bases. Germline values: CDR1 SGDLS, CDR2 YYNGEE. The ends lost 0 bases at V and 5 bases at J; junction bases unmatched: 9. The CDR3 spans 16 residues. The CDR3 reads CASSVEPGQGFNEQYF. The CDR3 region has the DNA TGTGCCAGCAGCGTAGAGCCGGGACAGGGATTCAACGAGCAGTACTTC.

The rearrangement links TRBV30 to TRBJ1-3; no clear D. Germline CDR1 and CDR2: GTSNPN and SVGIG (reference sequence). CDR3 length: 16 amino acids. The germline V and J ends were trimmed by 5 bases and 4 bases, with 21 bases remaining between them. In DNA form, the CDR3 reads TGTGCCTGGGCCATAGAATTGCGGATCGCCGGAAACACCATATATTTT. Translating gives CAWAIELRIAGNTIYF.

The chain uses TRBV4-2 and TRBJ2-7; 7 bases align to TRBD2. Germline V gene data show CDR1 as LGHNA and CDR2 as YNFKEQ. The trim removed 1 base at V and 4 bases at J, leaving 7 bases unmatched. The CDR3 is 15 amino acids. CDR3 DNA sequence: TGTGCCAGCAGCCAAGTGGGCGGGAGCCGGTACGAGCAGTACTTC. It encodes CASSQVGGSRYEQYF.

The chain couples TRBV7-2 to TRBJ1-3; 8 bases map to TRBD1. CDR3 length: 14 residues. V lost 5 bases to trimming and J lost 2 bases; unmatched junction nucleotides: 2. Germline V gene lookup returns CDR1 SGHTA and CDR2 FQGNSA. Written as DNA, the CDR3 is TGTGCCAGCAGCCTACAGGGGGCTGGAAACACCATATATTTT. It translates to CASSLQGAGNTIYF.

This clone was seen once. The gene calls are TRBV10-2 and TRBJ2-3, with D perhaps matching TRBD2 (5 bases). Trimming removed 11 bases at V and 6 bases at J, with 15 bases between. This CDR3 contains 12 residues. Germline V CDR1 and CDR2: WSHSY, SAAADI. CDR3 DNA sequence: TGCGCCTCCAAAGCCGGGGTGGATACGCAGTATTTT. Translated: CASKAGVDTQYF.

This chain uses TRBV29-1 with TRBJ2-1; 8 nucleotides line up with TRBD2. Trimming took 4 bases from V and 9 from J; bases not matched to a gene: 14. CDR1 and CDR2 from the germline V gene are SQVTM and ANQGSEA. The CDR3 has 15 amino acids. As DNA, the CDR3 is TGCAGCGTTGTGGGGCACGTAGCGGGATCAAGTGAGCAGTTCTTC. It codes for CSVVGHVAGSSEQFF.

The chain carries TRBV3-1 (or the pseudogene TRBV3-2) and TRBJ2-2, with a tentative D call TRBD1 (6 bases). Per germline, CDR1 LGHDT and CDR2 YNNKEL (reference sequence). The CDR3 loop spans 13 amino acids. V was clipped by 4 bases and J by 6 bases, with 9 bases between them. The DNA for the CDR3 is TGTGCCAGCAGCCCCCAGGGGCCCGGGGAGCTGTTTTTT. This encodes CASSPQGPGELFF.

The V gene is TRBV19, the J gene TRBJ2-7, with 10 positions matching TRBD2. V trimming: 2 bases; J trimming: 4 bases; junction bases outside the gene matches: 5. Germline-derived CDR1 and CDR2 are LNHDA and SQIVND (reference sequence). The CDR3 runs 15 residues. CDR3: CASSITTSGTYEQYF. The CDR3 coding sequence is TGTGCCAGTAGTATAACTACTAGCGGGACTTACGAGCAGTACTTC.

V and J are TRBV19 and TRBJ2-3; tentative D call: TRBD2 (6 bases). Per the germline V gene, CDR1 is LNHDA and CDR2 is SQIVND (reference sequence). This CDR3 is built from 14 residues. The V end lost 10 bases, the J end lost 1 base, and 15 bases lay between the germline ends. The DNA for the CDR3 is TGTGCCATAGGGATACCGGGAGGCACAGATACGCAGTATTTT. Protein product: CAIGIPGGTDTQYF.

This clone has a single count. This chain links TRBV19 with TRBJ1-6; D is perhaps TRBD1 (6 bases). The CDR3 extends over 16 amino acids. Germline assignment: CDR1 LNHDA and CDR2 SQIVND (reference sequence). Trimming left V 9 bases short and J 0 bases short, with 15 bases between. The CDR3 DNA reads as TGTGCCAGCCGAGGGGGACGGAGCTCCTATAATTCACCCCTCCACTTT. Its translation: CASRGGRSSYNSPLHF.

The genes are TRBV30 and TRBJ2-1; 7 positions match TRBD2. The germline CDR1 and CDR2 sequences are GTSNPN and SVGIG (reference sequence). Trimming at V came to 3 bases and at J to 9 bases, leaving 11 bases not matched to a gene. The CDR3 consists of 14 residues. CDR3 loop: CAWRLAASFGEQFF. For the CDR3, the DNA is TGTGCCTGGAGGCTAGCGGCGTCCTTTGGTGAGCAGTTCTTC.

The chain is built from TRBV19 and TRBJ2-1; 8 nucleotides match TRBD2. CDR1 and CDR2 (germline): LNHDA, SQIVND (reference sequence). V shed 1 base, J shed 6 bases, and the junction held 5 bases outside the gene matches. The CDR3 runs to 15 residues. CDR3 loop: CASSIGDLAGNEQFF. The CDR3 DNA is TGTGCCAGTAGTATAGGAGATCTAGCGGGCAATGAGCAGTTCTTC.

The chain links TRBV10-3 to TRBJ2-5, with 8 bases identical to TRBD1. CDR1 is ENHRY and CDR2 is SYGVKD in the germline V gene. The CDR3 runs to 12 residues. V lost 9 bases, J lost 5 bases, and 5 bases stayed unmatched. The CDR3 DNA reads TGTGCCATGGGACAGGACACGGAGACCCAGTACTTC. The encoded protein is CAMGQDTETQYF.

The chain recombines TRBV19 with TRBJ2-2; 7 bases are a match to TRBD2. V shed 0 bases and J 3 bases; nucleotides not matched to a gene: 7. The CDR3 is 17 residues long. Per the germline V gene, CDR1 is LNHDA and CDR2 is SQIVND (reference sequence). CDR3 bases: TGTGCCAGTAGTATAGAAGGGGCTAGCGGATACACCGGGGAGCTGTTTTTT. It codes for CASSIEGASGYTGELFF.

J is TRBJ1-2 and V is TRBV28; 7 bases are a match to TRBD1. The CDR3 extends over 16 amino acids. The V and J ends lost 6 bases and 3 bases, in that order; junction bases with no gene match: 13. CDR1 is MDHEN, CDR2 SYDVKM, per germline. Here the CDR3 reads CASRPPGTEEHYGYTF. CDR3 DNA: TGTGCCAGCAGGCCCCCCGGGACAGAAGAACACTATGGCTACACCTTC.

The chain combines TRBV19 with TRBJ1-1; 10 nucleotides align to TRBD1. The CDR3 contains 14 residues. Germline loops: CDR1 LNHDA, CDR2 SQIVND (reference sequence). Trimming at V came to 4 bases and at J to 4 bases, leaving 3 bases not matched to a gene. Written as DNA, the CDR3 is TGTGCCAGTAGTAGGCGGACAGGGGGCACTGAAGCTTTCTTT. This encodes CASSRRTGGTEAFF.

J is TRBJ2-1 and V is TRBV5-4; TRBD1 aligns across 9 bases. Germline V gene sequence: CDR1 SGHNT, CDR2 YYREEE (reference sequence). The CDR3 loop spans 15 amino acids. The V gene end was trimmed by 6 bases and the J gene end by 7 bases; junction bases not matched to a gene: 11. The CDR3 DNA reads TGTGCCAGCAAGGTAGAGCCGGACAGGGGAAATGAGCAGTTCTTC. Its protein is CASKVEPDRGNEQFF.

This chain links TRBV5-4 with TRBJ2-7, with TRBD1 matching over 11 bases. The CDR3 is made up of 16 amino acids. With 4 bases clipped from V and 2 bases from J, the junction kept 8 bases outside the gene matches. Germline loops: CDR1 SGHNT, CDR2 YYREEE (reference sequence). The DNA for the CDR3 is TGTGCCAGCAGCCCGACCCCGGGACAGGGGGCCTACGAGCAGTACTTC. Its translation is CASSPTPGQGAYEQYF.

The CDR3 coding sequence is TGCGCCAGCAGCCAATCCATCGGCGGGGGCACAGATACGCAGTATTTT. Translation gives CASSQSIGGGTDTQYF. J is TRBJ2-3 and V is TRBV4-1; D possibly corresponds to TRBD2 (6 bases). Trimming took 2 bases from V and 1 from J, leaving 13 bases between them. The germline V gene has CDR1 MGHRA and CDR2 YSYEKL. The CDR3 extends over 16 amino acids.

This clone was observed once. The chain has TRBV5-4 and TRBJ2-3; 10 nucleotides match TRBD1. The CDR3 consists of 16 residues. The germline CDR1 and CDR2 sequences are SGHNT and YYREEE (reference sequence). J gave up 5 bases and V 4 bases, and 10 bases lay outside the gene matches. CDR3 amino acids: CASSDRGQGLRDTQYF. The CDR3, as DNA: TGTGCCAGCAGCGACAGGGGACAGGGGCTAAGAGATACGCAGTATTTT.

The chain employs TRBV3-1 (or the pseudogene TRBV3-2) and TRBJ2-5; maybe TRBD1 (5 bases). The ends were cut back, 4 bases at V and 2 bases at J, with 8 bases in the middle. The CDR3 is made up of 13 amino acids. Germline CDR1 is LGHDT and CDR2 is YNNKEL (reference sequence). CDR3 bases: TGTGCCAGCAGCCCGACAGCACAAGAGACCCAGTACTTC. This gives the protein CASSPTAQETQYF.

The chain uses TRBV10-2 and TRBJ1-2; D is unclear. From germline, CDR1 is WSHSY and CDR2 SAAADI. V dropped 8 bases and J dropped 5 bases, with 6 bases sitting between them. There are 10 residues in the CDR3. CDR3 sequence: CASYSYGYTF. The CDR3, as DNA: TGCGCCAGCTACAGTTATGGCTACACCTTC.

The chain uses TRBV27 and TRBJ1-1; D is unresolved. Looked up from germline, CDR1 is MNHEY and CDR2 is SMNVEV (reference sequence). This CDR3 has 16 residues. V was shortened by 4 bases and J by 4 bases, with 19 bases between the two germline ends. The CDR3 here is CASSSLAARTGTEAFF. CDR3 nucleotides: TGTGCCAGCAGTTCGTTGGCAGCCCGGACTGGCACTGAAGCTTTCTTT.

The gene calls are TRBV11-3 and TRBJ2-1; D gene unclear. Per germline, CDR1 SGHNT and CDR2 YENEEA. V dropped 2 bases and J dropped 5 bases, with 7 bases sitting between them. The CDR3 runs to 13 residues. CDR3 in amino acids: CASSLSRNNEQFF. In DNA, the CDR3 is TGTGCCAGCAGCTTAAGTAGAAACAATGAGCAGTTCTTC.